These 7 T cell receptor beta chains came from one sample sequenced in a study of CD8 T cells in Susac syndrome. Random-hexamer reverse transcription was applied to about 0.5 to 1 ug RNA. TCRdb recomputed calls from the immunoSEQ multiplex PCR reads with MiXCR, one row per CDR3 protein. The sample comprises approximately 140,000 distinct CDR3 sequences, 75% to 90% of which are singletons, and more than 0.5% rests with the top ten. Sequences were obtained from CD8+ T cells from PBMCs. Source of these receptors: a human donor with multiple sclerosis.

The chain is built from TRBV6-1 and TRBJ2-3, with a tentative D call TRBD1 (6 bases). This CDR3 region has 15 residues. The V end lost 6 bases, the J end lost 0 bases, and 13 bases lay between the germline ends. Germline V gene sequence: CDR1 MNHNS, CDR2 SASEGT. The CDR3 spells CASSLQGWSTDTQYF. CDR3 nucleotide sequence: TGTGCCAGCAGCCTACAGGGTTGGAGCACAGATACGCAGTATTTT.

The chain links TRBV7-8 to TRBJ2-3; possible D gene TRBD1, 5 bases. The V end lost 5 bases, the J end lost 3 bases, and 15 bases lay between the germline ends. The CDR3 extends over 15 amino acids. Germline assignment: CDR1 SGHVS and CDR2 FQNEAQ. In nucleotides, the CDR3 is TGTGCCAGCAGCCCCAGGGTCTTGGGGACAGATACGCAGTATTTT. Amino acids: CASSPRVLGTDTQYF.

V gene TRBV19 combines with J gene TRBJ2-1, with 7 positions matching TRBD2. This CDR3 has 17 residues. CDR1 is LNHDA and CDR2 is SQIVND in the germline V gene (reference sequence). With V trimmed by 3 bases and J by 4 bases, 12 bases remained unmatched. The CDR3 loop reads CASSMAFGLGAYNEQFF. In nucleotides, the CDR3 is TGTGCCAGTAGTATGGCCTTTGGACTAGGAGCTTACAATGAGCAGTTCTTC. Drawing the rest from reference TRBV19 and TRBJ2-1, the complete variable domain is DGGITQSPKYLFRKEGQNVTLSCEQNLNHDAMYWYRQDPGQGLRLIYYSQIVNDFQKGDIAEGYSVSREKKESFPLTVTSAQKNPTAFYLCASSMAFGLGAYNEQFFGPGTRLTVL.

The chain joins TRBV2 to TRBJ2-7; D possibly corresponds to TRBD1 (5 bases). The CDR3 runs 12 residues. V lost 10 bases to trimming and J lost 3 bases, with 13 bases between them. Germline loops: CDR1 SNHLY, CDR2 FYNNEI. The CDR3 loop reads CATIGRGYEQYF. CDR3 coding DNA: TGTGCCACCATAGGAAGGGGCTACGAGCAGTACTTC.

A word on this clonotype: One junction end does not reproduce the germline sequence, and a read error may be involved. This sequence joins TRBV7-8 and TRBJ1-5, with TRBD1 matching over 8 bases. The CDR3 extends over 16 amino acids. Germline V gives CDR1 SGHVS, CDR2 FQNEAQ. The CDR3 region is CAISGYRQGLDQPQHF. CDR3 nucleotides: TGTGCCATCAGCGGATATCGACAGGGGCTTGATCAGCCCCAGCATTTT.

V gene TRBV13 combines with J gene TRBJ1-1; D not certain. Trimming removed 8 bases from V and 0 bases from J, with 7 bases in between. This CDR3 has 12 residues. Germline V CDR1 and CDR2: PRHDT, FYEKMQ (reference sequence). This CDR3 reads CASAGMNTEAFF. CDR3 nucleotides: TGTGCCAGCGCGGGTATGAACACTGAAGCTTTCTTT.

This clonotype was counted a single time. The CDR3: CASSESWGTSGRSSYNEQFF. The CDR3 coding sequence is TGTGCCAGCAGTGAATCCTGGGGGACTAGCGGCAGAAGCTCCTACAATGAGCAGTTCTTC. The rearrangement joins TRBV25-1 to TRBJ2-1, with 11 positions matching TRBD2. Per the germline V gene, CDR1 is MGHDK and CDR2 is SYGVNS. V lost 1 base and J lost 0; bases outside the gene matches: 11. CDR3 length equals 20 residues. Based on the CDR3 plus reference TRBV25-1 and TRBJ2-1, the full variable domain is EADIYQTPRYLVIGTGKKITLECSQTMGHDKMYWYQQDPGMELHLIHYSYGVNSTEKGDLSSESTVSRIRTEHFPLTLESARPSHTSQYLCASSESWGTSGRSSYNEQFFGPGTRLTVL.